These 7 T cell receptor beta chains share one sample of origin, sequenced in a study of shared clonotypes between healthy human individuals. Naivety among CD8 cells was defined by CD45RO negativity and positive CCR7 selection, thereby excluding terminally differentiated effector memory CD45RA+ cells. Profiled with immunoSEQ multiplex PCR; TCRdb holds only in-frame clones, not every one. The sample has around 2,000,000 clones, roughly 94% seen once. The sequencing sample was made of naive CD8+ T cells sorted from blood. The receptors here all came from a man between 18 and 35 years old in good health.

This clone occurred once. The CDR3 reads CASSIARLGLVPDTQYF. Written as DNA, the CDR3 is TGTGCCAGTAGTATAGCCCGTCTGGGACTAGTTCCAGATACGCAGTATTTT. The chain couples TRBV19 to TRBJ2-3, with TRBD2 identical over 8 bases. V lost 1 base to trimming and J lost 4 bases; unmatched junction nucleotides: 10. CDR1 LNHDA and CDR2 SQIVND come from the germline V gene (reference sequence). This CDR3 comprises 17 residues.

This clone was counted once. The chain has TRBV6-6 and TRBJ1-5; possible D gene TRBD1, 6 bases. CDR1 and CDR2 from the germline V gene are MNHNY and SVGAGI (reference sequence). Between the trimmed V and J ends, which lost 2 bases and 5 bases, there was a span of 13 bases. The CDR3 sequence is 15 residues long. The CDR3 reads CASSYPRGRDQPQHF. DNA for the CDR3: TGTGCCAGCAGTTACCCCAGGGGAAGGGATCAGCCCCAGCATTTT.

Comment on this clone: The same CDR3 can be traced to other DNA sequences in this sample. This chain joins TRBV7-2 and TRBJ2-7; D remains ambiguous. Germline V CDR1 and CDR2: SGHTA, FQGNSA. The CDR3 extends over 13 amino acids. V was pared by 0 bases and J by 0 bases, with 3 bases between. The CDR3 reads CASSLALSYEQYF. CDR3 DNA sequence: TGTGCCAGCAGCTTAGCTCTCTCCTACGAGCAGTACTTC. Using reference TRBV7-2 and TRBJ2-7 for the parts outside the CDR3, the full variable domain is GAGVSQSPSNKVTEKGKDVELRCDPISGHTALYWYRQSLGQGLEFLIYFQGNSAPDKSGLPSDRFSAERTGGSVSTLTIQRTQQEDSAVYLCASSLALSYEQYFGPGTRLTVT.

The V call is TRBV11-2, the J call TRBJ1-1; tentative D call: TRBD1 (5 bases). Trimming stripped 2 bases from V and 7 bases from J, with 17 bases between. The CDR3 loop spans 15 amino acids. Germline CDR1 SGHAT, CDR2 FQNNGV. The chain's CDR3 is CASSLPGGGGGEAFF. CDR3 DNA: TGTGCCAGCAGCTTACCGGGTGGGGGAGGAGGTGAAGCTTTCTTT. The full variable domain, completed using reference TRBV11-2 and TRBJ1-1, is EAGVAQSPRYKIIEKRQSVAFWCNPISGHATLYWYQQILGQGPKLLIQFQNNGVVDDSQLPKDRFSAERLKGVDSTLKIQPAKLEDSAVYLCASSLPGGGGGEAFFGQGTRLTVV.

This sequence joins TRBV10-2 and TRBJ1-2, with D unresolved. This CDR3 spans 14 amino acids. Germline CDR1 is WSHSY and CDR2 is SAAADI. V lost 2 bases, J lost 7 bases, and 14 bases lay in between. CDR3 DNA: TGCGCCAGCAGTGAGAATGGCTTTGGGAGTGGCTACACCTTC. Its protein is CASSENGFGSGYTF.

Notes on this clone: Other DNA sequences from this sample encode an identical CDR3 as well. The V and J genes are TRBV6-5 and TRBJ1-2, with D perhaps TRBD1 (5 bases). CDR1 MNHEY and CDR2 SVGAGI come from the germline V gene. The CDR3 loop spans 14 amino acids. V dropped 0 bases and J dropped 6 bases, with 11 bases sitting between them. DNA for the CDR3: TGTGCCAGCAGTTACTCCAGGGCTATTGATGGCTACACCTTC. This encodes CASSYSRAIDGYTF.

This chain connects TRBV19 to TRBJ1-4; 7 nucleotides agree with TRBD1. CDR1 and CDR2 (germline): LNHDA, SQIVND (reference sequence). This CDR3 region has 14 residues. V gave up 6 bases and J gave up 6 bases; unmatched junction bases: 7. CDR3 sequence reads: CASRTGTADEKLFF. The DNA of the CDR3 is TGTGCCAGTAGAACAGGGACAGCTGATGAAAAACTGTTTTTT.